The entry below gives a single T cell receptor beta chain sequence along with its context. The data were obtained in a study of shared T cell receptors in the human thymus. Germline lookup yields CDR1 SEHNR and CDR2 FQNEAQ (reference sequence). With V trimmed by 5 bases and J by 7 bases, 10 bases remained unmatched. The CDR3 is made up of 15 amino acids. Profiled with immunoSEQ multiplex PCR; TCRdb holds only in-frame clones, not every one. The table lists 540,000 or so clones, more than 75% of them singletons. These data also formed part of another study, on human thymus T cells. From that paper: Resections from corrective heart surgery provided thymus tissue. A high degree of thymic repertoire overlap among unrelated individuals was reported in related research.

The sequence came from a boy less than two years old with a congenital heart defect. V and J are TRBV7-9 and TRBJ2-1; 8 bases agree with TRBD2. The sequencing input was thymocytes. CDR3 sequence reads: CASSRLAGSLNEQFF. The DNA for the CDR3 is TGTGCCAGCAGCCGCCTAGCGGGCTCTCTTAATGAGCAGTTCTTC.